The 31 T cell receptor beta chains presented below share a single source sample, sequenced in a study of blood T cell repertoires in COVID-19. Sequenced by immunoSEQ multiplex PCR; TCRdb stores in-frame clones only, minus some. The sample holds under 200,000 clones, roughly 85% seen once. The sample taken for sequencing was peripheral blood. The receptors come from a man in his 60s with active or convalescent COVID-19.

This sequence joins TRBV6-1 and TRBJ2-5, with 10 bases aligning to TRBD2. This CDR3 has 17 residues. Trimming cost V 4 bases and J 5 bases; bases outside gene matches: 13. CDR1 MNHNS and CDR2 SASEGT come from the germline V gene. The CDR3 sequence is CASSGPAAGGPGETQYF. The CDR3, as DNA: TGTGCCAGCAGTGGCCCAGCAGCGGGGGGGCCGGGGGAGACCCAGTACTTC.

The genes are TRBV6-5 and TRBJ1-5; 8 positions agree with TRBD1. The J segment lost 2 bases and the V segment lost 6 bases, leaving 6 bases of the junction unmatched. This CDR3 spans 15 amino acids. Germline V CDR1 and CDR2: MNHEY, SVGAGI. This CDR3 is CASRAGGAGNQPQHF. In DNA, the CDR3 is TGTGCCAGCAGAGCAGGGGGCGCGGGCAATCAGCCCCAGCATTTT.

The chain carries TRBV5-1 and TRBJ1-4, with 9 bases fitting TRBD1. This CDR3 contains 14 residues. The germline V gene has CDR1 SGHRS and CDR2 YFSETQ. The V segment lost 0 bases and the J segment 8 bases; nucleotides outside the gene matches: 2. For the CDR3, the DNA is TGCGCCAGCAGCTTGGGTGGACAGGGGGAAAAACTGTTTTTT. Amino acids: CASSLGGQGEKLFF. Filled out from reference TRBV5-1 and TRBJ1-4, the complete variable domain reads KAGVTQTPRYLIKTRGQQVTLSCSPISGHRSVSWYQQTPGQGLQFLFEYFSETQRNKGNFPGRFSGRQFSNSRSEMNVSTLELGDSALYLCASSLGGQGEKLFFGSGTQLSVL.

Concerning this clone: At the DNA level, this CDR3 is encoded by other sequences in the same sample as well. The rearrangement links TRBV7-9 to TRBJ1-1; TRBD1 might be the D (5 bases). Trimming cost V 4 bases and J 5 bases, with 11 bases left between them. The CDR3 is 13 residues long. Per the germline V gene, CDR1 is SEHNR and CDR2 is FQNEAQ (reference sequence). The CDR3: CASSSQGGTEAFF. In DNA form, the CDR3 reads TGTGCCAGCAGCTCCCAGGGAGGGACTGAAGCTTTCTTT.

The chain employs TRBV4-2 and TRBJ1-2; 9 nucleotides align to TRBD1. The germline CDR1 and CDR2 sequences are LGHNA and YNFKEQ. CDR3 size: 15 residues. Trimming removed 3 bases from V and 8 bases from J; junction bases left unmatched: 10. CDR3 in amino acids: CASSQTADRGGGYTF. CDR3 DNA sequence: TGTGCCAGCAGCCAGACTGCCGACAGGGGGGGAGGCTACACCTTC.

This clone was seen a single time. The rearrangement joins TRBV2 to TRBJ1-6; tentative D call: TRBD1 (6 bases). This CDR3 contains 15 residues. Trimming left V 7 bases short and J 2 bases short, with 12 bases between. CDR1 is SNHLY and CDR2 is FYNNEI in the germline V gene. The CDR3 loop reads CASMRTDTYNSPLHF. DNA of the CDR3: TGTGCCAGCATGCGGACAGATACCTATAATTCACCCCTCCACTTT.

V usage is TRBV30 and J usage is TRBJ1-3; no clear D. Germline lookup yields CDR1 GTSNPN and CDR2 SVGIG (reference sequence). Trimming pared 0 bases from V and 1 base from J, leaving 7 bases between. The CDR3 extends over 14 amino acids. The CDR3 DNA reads TGTGCCTGGAGTGTCGGGGTTTCTGGAAACACCATATATTTT. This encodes CAWSVGVSGNTIYF.

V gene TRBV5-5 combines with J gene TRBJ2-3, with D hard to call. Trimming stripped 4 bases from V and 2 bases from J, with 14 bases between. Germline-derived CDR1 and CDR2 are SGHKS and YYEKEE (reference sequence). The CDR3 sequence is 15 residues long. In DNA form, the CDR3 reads TGTGCCAGCAGCCCGATAACAAGAAACACAGATACGCAGTATTTT. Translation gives CASSPITRNTDTQYF. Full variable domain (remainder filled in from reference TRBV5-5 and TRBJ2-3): DAGVTQSPTHLIKTRGQQVTLRCSPISGHKSVSWYQQVLGQGPQFIFQYYEKEERGRGNFPDRFSARQFPNYSSELNVNALLLGDSALYLCASSPITRNTDTQYFGPGTRLTVL.

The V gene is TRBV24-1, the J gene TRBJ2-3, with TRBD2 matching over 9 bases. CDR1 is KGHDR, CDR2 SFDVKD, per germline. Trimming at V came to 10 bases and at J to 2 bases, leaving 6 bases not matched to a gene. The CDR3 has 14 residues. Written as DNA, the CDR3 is TGTGCCACTCGATTAGCGGGGGACACAGATACGCAGTATTTT. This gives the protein CATRLAGDTDTQYF.

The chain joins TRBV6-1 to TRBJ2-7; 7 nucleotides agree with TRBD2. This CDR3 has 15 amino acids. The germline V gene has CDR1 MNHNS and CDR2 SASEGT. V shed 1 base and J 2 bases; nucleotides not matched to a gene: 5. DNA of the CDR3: TGTGCCAGCAGTGAAGGTACGGGAGGTACCTACGAGCAGTACTTC. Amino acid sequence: CASSEGTGGTYEQYF.

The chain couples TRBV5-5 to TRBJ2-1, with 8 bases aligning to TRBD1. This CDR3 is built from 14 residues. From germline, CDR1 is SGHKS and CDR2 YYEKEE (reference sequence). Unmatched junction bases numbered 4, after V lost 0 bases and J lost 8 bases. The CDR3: CASSLATGGDEQFF. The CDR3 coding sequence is TGTGCCAGCAGCTTGGCCACAGGGGGAGATGAGCAGTTCTTC. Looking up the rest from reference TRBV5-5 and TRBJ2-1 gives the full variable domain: DAGVTQSPTHLIKTRGQQVTLRCSPISGHKSVSWYQQVLGQGPQFIFQYYEKEERGRGNFPDRFSARQFPNYSSELNVNALLLGDSALYLCASSLATGGDEQFFGPGTRLTVL.

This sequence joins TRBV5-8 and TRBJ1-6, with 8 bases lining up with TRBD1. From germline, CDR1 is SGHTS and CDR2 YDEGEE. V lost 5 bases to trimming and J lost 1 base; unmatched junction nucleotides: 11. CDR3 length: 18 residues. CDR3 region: CASRLASGGSSYNSPLHF. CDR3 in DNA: TGTGCCAGCAGACTGGCCTCAGGGGGCAGTTCCTATAATTCACCCCTCCACTTT. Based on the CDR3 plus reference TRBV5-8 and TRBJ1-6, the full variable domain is EAGVTQSPTHLIKTRGQQATLRCSPISGHTSVYWYQQALGLGLQFLLWYDEGEERNRGNFPPRFSGRQFPNYSSELNVNALELEDSALYLCASRLASGGSSYNSPLHFGNGTRLTVT.

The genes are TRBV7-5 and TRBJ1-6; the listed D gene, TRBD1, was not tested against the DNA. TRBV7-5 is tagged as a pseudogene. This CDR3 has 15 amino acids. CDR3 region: CVRSRPTGFNSPLHF. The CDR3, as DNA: TGTGTCAGAAGCCGTCCGACAGGGTTTAATTCACCCCTCCACTTT.

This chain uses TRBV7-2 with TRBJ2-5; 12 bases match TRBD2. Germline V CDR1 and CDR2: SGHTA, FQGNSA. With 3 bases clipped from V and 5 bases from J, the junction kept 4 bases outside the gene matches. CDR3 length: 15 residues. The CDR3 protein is CASSFGLAGTETQYF. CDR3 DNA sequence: TGTGCCAGCAGCTTCGGACTAGCGGGGACGGAGACCCAGTACTTC. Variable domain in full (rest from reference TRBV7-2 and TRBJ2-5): GAGVSQSPSNKVTEKGKDVELRCDPISGHTALYWYRQSLGQGLEFLIYFQGNSAPDKSGLPSDRFSAERTGGSVSTLTIQRTQQEDSAVYLCASSFGLAGTETQYFGPGTRLLVL.

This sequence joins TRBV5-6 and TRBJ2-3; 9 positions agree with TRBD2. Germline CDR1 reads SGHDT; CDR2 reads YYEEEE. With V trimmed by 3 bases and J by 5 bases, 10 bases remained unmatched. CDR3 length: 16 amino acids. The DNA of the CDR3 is TGTGCCAGCAGCTGGAGTTTAGCGGGGGAAGTAGATACGCAGTATTTT. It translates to CASSWSLAGEVDTQYF. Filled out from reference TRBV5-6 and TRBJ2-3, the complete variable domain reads DAGVTQSPTHLIKTRGQQVTLRCSPKSGHDTVSWYQQALGQGPQFIFQYYEEEERQRGNFPDRFSGHQFPNYSSELNVNALLLGDSALYLCASSWSLAGEVDTQYFGPGTRLTVL.

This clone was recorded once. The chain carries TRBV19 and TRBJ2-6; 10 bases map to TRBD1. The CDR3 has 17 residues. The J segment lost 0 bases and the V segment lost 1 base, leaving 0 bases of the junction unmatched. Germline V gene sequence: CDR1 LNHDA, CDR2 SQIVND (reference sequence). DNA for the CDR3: TGTGCCAGTAGTATAGGGACAGGGGGCTCTGGGGCCAACGTCCTGACTTTC. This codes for CASSIGTGGSGANVLTF.

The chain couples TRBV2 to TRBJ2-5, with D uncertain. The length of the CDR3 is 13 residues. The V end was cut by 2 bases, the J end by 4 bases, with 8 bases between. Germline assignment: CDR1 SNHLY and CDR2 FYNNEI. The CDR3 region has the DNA TGTGCCAGCAGTGAAACAGCCGGAGAGACCCAGTACTTC. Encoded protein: CASSETAGETQYF.

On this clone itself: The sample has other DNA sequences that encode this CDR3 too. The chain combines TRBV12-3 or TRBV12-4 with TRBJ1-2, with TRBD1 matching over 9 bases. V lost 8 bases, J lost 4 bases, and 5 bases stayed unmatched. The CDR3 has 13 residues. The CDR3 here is CASRSQGAYGYTF. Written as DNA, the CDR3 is TGTGCCAGCCGGTCACAGGGGGCCTATGGCTACACCTTC.

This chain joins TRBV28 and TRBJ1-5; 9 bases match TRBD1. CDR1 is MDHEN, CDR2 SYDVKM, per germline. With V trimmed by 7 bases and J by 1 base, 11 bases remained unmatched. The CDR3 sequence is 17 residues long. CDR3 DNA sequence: TGTGCCAGCAATCCGACAGGGGGGGAAATCAGCAATCAGCCCCAGCATTTT. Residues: CASNPTGGEISNQPQHF.

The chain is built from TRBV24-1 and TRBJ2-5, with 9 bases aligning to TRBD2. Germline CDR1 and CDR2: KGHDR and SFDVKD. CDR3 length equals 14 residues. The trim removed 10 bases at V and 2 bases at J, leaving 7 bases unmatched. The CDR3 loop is CATAAGGSQETQYF. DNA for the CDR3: TGTGCCACGGCCGCGGGGGGGTCACAAGAGACCCAGTACTTC.

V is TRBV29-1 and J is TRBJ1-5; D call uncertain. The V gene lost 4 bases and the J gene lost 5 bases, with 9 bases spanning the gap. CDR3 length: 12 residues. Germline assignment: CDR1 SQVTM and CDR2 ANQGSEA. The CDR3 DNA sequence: TGCAGCGTTGGGAGGGTAGATCAGCCCCAGCATTTT. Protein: CSVGRVDQPQHF. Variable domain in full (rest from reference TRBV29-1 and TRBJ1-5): SAVISQKPSRDICQRGTSLTIQCQVDSQVTMMFWYRQQPGQSLTLIATANQGSEATYESGFVIDKFPISRPNLTFSTLTVSNMSPEDSSIYLCSVGRVDQPQHFGDGTRLSIL.

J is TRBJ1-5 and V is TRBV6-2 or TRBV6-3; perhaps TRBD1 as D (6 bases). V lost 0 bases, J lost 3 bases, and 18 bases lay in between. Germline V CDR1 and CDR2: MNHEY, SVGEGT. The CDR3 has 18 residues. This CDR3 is CASSYSAAGESFNQPQHF. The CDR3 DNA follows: TGTGCCAGCAGTTACTCGGCGGCAGGGGAGTCTTTCAATCAGCCCCAGCATTTT.

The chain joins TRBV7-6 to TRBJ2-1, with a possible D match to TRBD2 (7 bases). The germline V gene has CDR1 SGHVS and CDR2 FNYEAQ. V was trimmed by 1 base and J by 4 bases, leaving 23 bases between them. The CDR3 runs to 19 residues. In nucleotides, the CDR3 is TGTGCCAGCAGCTTAGGACACATGAGGGGGGGGCGCCTTTACAATGAGCAGTTCTTC. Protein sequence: CASSLGHMRGGRLYNEQFF.

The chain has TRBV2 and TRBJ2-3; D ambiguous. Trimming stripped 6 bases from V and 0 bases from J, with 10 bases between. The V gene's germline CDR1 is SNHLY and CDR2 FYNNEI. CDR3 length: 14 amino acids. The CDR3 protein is CASRTLSSTDTQYF. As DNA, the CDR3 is TGTGCCAGCAGGACTTTGTCTAGCACAGATACGCAGTATTTT.

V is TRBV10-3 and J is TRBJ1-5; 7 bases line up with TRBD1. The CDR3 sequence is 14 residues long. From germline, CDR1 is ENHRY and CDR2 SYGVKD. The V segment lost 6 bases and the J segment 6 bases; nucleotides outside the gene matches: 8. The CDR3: CAIRGDRDGQPQHF. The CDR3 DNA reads TGTGCCATCAGGGGTGACAGGGACGGTCAGCCCCAGCATTTT.

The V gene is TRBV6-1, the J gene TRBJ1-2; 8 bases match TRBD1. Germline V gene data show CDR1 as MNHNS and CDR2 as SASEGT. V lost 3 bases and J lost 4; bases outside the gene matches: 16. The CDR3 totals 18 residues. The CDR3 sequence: CASSDGTTYRGIFYGYTF. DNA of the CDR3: TGTGCCAGCAGTGATGGGACTACCTACAGGGGGATATTCTATGGCTACACCTTC.

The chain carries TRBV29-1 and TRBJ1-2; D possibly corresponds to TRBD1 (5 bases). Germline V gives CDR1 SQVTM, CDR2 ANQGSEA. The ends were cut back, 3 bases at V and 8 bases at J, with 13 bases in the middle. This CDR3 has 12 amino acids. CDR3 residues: CSVESGARGYTF. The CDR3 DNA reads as TGCAGCGTTGAGAGTGGGGCGCGGGGCTACACCTTC.

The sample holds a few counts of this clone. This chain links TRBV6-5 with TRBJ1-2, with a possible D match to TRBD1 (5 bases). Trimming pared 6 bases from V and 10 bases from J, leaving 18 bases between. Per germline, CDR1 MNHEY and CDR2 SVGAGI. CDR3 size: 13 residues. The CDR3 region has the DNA TGTGCCAGCAGGATGGGGGGATCTACGAACTACACCTTC. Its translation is CASRMGGSTNYTF.

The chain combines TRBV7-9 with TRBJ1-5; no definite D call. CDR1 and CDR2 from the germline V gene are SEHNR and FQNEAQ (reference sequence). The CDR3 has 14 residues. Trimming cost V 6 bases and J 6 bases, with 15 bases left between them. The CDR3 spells CASSVGGEGQPQHF. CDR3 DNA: TGTGCCAGCAGTGTCGGCGGTGAAGGTCAGCCCCAGCATTTT.

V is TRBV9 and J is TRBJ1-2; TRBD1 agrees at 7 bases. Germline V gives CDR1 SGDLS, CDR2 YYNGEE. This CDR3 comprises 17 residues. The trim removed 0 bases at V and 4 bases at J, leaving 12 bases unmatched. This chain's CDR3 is CASSVDDGTAGGYGYTF. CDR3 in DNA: TGTGCCAGCAGCGTAGACGATGGGACAGCAGGGGGCTATGGCTACACCTTC. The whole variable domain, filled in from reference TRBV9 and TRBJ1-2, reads DSGVTQTPKHLITATGQRVTLRCSPRSGDLSVYWYQQSLDQGLQFLIQYYNGEERAKGNILERFSAQQFPDLHSELNLSSLELGDSALYFCASSVDDGTAGGYGYTFGSGTRLTVV.

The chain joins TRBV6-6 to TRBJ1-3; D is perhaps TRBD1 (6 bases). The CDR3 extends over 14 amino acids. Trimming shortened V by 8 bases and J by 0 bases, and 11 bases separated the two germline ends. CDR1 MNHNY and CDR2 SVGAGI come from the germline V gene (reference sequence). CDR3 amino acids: CASVTGPSGNTIYF. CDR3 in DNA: TGTGCCAGCGTGACAGGTCCCTCTGGAAACACCATATATTTT.